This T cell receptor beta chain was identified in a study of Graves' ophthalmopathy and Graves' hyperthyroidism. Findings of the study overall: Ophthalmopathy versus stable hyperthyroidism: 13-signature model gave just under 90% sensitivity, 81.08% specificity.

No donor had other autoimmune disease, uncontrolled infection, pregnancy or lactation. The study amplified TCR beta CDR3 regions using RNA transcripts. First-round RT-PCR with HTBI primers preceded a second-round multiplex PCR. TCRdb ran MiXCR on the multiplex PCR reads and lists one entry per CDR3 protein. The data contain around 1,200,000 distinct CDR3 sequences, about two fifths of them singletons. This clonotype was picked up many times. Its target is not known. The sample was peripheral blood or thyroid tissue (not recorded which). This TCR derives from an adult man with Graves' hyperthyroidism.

CDR3 sequence: CASSPRVPGGNQPQHF. CDR3 sequence (DNA): TGTGCCAGCAGCCCCCGGGTCCCGGGAGGAAATCAGCCCCAGCATTTT. The rearrangement uses TRBV14 and TRBJ1-5; D not resolved. The CDR3 loop spans 16 amino acids. The V gene's germline CDR1 is SGHDN and CDR2 FVKESK. Trimming pared 4 bases from V and 4 bases from J, leaving 17 bases between.